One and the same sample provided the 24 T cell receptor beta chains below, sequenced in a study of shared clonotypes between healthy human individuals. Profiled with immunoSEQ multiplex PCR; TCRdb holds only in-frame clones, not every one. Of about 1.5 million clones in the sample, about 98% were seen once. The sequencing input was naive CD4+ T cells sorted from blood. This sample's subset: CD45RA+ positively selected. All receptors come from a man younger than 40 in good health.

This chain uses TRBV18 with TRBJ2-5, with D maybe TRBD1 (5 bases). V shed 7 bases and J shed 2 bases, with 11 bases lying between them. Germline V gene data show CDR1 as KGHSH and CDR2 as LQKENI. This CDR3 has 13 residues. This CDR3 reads CASLRQSQETQYF. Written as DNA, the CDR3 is TGTGCCAGCTTACGACAGTCACAAGAGACCCAGTACTTC.

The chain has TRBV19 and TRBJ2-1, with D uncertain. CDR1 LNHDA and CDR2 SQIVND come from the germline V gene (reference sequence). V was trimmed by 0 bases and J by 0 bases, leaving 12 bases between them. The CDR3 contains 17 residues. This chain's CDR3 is CASSIDGSRRSYNEQFF. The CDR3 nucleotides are TGTGCCAGTAGTATAGATGGTAGCAGACGCTCCTACAATGAGCAGTTCTTC.

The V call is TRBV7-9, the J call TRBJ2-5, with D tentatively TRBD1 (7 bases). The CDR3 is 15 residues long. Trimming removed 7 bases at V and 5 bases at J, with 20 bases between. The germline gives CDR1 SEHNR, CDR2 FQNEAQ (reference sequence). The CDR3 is CASNALGGGAETQYF. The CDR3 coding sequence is TGTGCCAGCAACGCGCTAGGAGGGGGCGCCGAGACCCAGTACTTC.

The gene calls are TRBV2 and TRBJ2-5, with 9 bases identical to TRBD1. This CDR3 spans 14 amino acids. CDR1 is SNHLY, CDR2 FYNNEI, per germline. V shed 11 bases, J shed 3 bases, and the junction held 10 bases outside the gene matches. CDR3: CASRRRTGEETQYF. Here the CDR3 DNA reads TGTGCCTCCCGAAGGAGGACAGGGGAAGAGACCCAGTACTTC.

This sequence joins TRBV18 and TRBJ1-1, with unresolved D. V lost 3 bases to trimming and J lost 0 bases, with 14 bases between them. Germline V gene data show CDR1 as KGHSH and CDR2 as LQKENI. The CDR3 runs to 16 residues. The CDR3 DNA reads TGTGCCAGCTCACCGGACGGTCGTTCTATGAACACTGAAGCTTTCTTT. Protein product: CASSPDGRSMNTEAFF.

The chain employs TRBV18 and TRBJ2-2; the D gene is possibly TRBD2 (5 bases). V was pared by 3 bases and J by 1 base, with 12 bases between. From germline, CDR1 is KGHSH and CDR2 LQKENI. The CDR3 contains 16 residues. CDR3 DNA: TGTGCCAGCTCACCCTATCAGAGGGTGAACACCGGGGAGCTGTTTTTT. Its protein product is CASSPYQRVNTGELFF.

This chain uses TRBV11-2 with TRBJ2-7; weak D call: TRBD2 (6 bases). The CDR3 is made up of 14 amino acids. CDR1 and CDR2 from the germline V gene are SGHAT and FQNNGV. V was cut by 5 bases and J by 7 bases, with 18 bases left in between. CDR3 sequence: CASSPTAGPGEQYF. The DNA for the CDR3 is TGTGCCAGCAGCCCCACAGCGGGTCCGGGTGAGCAGTACTTC. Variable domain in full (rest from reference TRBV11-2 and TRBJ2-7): EAGVAQSPRYKIIEKRQSVAFWCNPISGHATLYWYQQILGQGPKLLIQFQNNGVVDDSQLPKDRFSAERLKGVDSTLKIQPAKLEDSAVYLCASSPTAGPGEQYFGPGTRLTVT.

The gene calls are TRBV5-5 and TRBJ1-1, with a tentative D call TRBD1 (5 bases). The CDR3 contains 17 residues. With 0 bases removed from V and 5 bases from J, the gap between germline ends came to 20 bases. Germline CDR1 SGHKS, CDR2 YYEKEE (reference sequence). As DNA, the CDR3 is TGTGCCAGCAGCTTGGCCCACGGACACGGTGTAAGGACTGAAGCTTTCTTT. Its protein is CASSLAHGHGVRTEAFF. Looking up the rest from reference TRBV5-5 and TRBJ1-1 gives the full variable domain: DAGVTQSPTHLIKTRGQQVTLRCSPISGHKSVSWYQQVLGQGPQFIFQYYEKEERGRGNFPDRFSARQFPNYSSELNVNALLLGDSALYLCASSLAHGHGVRTEAFFGQGTRLTVV.

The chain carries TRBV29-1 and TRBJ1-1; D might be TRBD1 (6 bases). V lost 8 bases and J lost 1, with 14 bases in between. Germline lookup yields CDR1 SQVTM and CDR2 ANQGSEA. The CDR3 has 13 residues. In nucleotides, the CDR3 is TGCAGCTCGAGAGGGGGAGGGAACACTGAAGCTTTCTTT. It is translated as CSSRGGGNTEAFF.

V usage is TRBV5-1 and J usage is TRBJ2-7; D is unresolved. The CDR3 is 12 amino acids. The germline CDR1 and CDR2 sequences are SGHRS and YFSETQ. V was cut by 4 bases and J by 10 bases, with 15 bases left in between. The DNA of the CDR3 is TGCGCCAGCAGCCTGTCTGTTGGCTTCCAGTACTTC. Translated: CASSLSVGFQYF.

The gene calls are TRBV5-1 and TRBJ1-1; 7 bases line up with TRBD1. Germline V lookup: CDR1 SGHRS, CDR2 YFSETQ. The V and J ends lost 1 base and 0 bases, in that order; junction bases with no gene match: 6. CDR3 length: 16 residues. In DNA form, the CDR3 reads TGCGCCAGCAGCTTGCCTCAGGGGGGGCTGAACACTGAAGCTTTCTTT. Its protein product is CASSLPQGGLNTEAFF.

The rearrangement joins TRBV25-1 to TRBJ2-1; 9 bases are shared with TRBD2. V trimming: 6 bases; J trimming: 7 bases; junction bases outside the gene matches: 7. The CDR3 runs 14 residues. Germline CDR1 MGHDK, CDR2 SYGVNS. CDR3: CASSVAGDRNEQFF. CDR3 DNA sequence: TGTGCCAGCAGCGTAGCGGGAGACCGGAATGAGCAGTTCTTC.

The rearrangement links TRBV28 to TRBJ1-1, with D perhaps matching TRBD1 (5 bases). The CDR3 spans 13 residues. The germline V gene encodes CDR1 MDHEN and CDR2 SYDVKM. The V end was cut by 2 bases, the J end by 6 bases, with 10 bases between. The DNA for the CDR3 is TGTGCCAGCAGTTTAACCGGGGGATCTGAAGCTTTCTTT. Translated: CASSLTGGSEAFF.

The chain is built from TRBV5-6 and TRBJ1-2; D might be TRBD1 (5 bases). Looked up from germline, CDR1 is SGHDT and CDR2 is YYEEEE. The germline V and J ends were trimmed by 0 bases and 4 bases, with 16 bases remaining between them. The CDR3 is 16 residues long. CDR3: CASSLAREGARYGYTF. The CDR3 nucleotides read TGTGCCAGCAGCTTGGCCAGGGAAGGAGCCCGCTATGGCTACACCTTC.

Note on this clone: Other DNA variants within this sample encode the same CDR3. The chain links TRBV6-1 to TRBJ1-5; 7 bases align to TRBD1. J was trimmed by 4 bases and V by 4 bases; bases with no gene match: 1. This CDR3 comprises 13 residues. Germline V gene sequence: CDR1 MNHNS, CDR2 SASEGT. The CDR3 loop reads CASSGTGNQPQHF. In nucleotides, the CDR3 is TGTGCCAGCAGTGGGACAGGTAATCAGCCCCAGCATTTT.

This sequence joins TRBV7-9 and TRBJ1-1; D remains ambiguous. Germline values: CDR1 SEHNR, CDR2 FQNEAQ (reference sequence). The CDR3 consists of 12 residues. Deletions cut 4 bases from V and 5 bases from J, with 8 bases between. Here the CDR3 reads CASSSPRTEAFF. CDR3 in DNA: TGTGCCAGCAGCTCGCCCAGAACTGAAGCTTTCTTT.

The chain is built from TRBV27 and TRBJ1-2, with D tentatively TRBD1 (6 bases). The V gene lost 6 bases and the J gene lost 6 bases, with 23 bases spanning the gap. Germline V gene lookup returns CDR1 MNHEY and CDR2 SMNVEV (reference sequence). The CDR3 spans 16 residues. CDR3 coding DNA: TGTGCCAGCAGGCGGTGGGGGGCTCGACCACTTAATGGCTACACCTTC. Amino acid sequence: CASRRWGARPLNGYTF.

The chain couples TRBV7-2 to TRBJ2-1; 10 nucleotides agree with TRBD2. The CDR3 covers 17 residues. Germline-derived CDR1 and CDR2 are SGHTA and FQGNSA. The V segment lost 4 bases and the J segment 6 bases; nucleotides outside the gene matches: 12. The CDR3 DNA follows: TGTGCCAGCAGCTACCTATTAGCGGGAGGTTTATCCAATGAGCAGTTCTTC. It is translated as CASSYLLAGGLSNEQFF.

In DNA, the CDR3 is TGTGCCAGCCATTGGGACAGGGGGTTCGGGAACGGTGAAGCTTTCTTT. The encoded protein is CASHWDRGFGNGEAFF. J is TRBJ1-1 and V is TRBV18; 11 nucleotides match TRBD1. The CDR3 is made up of 16 amino acids. Unmatched junction bases numbered 15, after V lost 8 bases and J lost 7 bases. Per germline, CDR1 KGHSH and CDR2 LQKENI.

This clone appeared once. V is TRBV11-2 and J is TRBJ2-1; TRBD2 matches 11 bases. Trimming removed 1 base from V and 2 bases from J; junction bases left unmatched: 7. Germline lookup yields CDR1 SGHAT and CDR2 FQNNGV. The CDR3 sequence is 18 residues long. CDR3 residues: CASSLGGIAGGAYNEQFF. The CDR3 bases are TGTGCCAGCAGCTTAGGAGGTATAGCGGGAGGGGCCTACAATGAGCAGTTCTTC.

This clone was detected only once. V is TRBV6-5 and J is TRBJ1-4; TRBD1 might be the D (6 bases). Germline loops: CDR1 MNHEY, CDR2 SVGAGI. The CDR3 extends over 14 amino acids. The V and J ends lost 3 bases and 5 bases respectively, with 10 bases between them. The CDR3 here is CASSYLQGNEKLFF. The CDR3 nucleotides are TGTGCCAGCAGTTATCTACAGGGAAATGAAAAACTGTTTTTT.

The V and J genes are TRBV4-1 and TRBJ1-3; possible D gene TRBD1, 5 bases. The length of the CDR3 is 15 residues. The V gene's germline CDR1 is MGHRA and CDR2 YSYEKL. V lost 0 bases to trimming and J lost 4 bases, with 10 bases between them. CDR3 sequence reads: CASSQDGGVGNTIYF. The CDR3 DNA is TGCGCCAGCAGCCAAGACGGGGGGGTAGGAAACACCATATATTTT.

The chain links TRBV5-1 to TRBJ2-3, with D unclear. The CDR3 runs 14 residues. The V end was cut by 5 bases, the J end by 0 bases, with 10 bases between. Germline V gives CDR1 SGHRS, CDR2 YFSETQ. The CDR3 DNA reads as TGCGCCAGCAGAGCGTATACTAGCACAGATACGCAGTATTTT. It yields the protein CASRAYTSTDTQYF.

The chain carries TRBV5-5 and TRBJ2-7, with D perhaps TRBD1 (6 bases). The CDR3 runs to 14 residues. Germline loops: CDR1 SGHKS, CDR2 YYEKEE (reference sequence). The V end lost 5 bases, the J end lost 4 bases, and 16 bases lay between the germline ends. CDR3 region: CASRTRTDSYEQYF. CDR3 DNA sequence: TGTGCCAGCAGAACAAGGACAGATTCTTACGAGCAGTACTTC.